This T cell receptor beta chain was captured by sequencing in a study of CD8 T cells in ankylosing spondylitis. Generation of TCR beta libraries employed quantitative 5'-RACE incorporating molecular barcodes. One entry per CDR3 protein results from TCRdb running MiXCR on the 5' RACE reads. The sample has under 850,000 distinct CDR3 sequences, over 15% seen once. The study's findings and limits: Earlier reports found some motif variants in synovial fluid and blood in reactive arthritis. What appeared characteristic of ankylosing spondylitis blood was a TCR beta motif of 7 or 8 highly homologous variants.

The table lists this clonotype with many counts. What it binds is unknown. Per the germline V gene, CDR1 is SQVTM and CDR2 is ANQGSEA. The CDR3 runs to 14 residues. Trimming removed 5 bases from V and 3 bases from J; junction bases left unmatched: 8. The clonotype originates from a male donor with ankylosing spondylitis. Sequencing was carried out using blood, either unsorted or a sorted T cell fraction (not recorded which). This chain uses TRBV29-1 with TRBJ1-2, with 8 bases aligning to TRBD1. The CDR3 sequence: CSVWDRSGDYGYTF. CDR3 coding DNA: TGCAGCGTTTGGGACAGGTCGGGGGACTATGGCTACACCTTC.